The clone carrying this TCR beta chain appeared a few times. This entry is derived from a study of low-dose radiotherapy and immunotherapy resistance in tumors. Study context: The study delivered 0.5 Gy per fraction every 2 weeks to Cohort 1, totaling 6.5 Gy. Intravenous cyclophosphamide 200 mg/m2 was given every two weeks, one day before radiation and immunotherapy. Patients took oral aspirin 300 mg daily for four cycles from cycle 1 day 1.

The time point was: after trial treatment. The treatment: LDRT plus nivolumab, ipilimumab, low-dose cyclophosphamide and aspirin (RACIN trial). As their treatment, donors received nivolumab, ipilimumab, aspirin, low-dose cyclophosphamide and low-dose radiotherapy. Trimming left V 7 bases short and J 4 bases short, with 17 bases between. CDR1 is MDHEN and CDR2 is SYDVKM in the germline V gene. CDR3 size: 14 residues. TRAV- and TRBV-specific primers, spanning alpha and beta chains, primed first-strand cDNA. TCR amplification involved 20 PCR cycles with a constant-region primer and V-primer adapter. Each CDR3 protein is one row after TCRdb ran MiXCR on the reads. The sample lists tens of thousands of distinct CDR3 sequences, less than 30% occurring once.

The sample in question was PBMCs, obtained after low-dose radiotherapy plus immunotherapy. The sequence came from a male donor with prostate cancer. V is TRBV28 and J is TRBJ2-7; D possibly uses TRBD1 or TRBD2 (5 bases each). The CDR3 DNA sequence: TGTGCCAGCATGCGGTCCGGGGACCGATACGAGCAGTACTTC. Amino acid sequence: CASMRSGDRYEQYF.